The present entry profiles one T cell receptor (beta chain) with its context. As yet, its antigen is unknown. The entry originates in a study of shared clonotypes between healthy human individuals. The CDR3 is made up of 13 amino acids. Trimming pared 6 bases from V and 2 bases from J, leaving 9 bases between. The germline gives CDR1 MNHEY, CDR2 SVGAGI. TCRdb keeps only in-frame clones here, not all; method: immunoSEQ multiplex PCR. Of some 2,500,000 clones listed, roughly 90% were seen once; the top ten hold 0.37%. Study-wide points: The study found about 4.6% of naive CD4 clonotypes shared across four donors. Clonotypes not shared had lower generation probabilities than those common to all four donors.

V gene TRBV6-5 combines with J gene TRBJ2-3; D is unresolved. This receptor was taken from a man between 18 and 35 years old in good health. Some clones in this sample may be carry-over from other donors' samples. Sequencing input: naive CD4+ T cells from PBMCs. Subset given: CD45RA+ positively selected. CDR3 in amino acids: CASRAALTDTQYF. Written as DNA, the CDR3 is TGTGCCAGCAGGGCCGCCCTCACAGATACGCAGTATTTT.